The T cell receptor (beta chain) under discussion was sequenced for a study of cytomegalovirus exposure and HLA in healthy donors. Study as a whole: Earlier work reported some 110 million unique TCR beta sequences from about 190 million T cells. The study, taken as a whole, reports: In a later analysis, common viral pathogens appeared linked to several of the most significant clusters. While the bulk of TCR sequences proved rare, some public TCRs turned up in many donors.

13 Jbeta primers and 60 Vbeta primers were used for the PCR. Measured with immunoSEQ multiplex PCR; TCRdb has only the in-frame clones, and not every one. The sample comprises about 120,000 clones, roughly 80% of which are singletons, and roughly 2.5% rests with the top ten. The CDR3 length is 14 residues. Trimming removed 3 bases at V and 4 bases at J, with 12 bases between. Germline assignment: CDR1 SGHTA and CDR2 FQGNSA. A note on this clone: What it binds is not known.

The specimen sequenced was PBMCs. The chain recombines TRBV7-2 with TRBJ1-1; D ambiguous. This TCR came from a woman in her 40s in good health and CMV-seropositive. The DNA of the CDR3 is TGTGCCAGCAGCTTGGGCAGTCAAGGCACTGAAGCTTTCTTT. Translation: CASSLGSQGTEAFF.